This TCR beta chain was recovered during a study of blood T cell repertoires in COVID-19 (dated by TCRdb to the early 2020s). Concerning the study at large: Samples from collaborators originated in the United States, Italy and Spain and spanned both the acute and convalescent phases of COVID-19. The prospective study material was composed of cDNA or gDNA derived from T cells, B-cell-depleted T cells, or PBMCs. The dataset comprised deeply sampled blood TCRbeta repertoires from subjects exposed to, actively infected with, or recovered from COVID-19. The repertoires were made available in a free public database intended to serve as a resource for research on the immune response to SARS-CoV-2. Samples were obtained from the ongoing ImmuneRACE study (first 160 participants) and from about 1,300 subjects provided by 6 global collaborators. Nearly every sample came with metadata listing a de-identified subject ID, COVID-19 status, age in years and sex. HLA class I and class II types, where available, came from metadata supplied by the sample provider rather than from assay-based typing. General findings and caveats noted by the study authors: How much clinical and demographic metadata was included differed by source and by participant, and the metadata was provided uncurated.

The immunoSEQ Assay, a bias-controlled multiplex PCR, was used to amplify TCRbeta CDR3 regions from genomic DNA. From the authors' description of their analysis: The number of nucleated cells in each sample was estimated from the amplification of reference gene primers within the assay. To quantify the absolute abundance of each unique TCRbeta CDR3 rearrangement, sequence reads were collapsed and filtered. Productive Simpson clonality was computed per sample as the square root of Simpson's diversity index over productive rearrangements. TCRdb stores this immuneACCESS table with in-frame sequences only. Part of the clones is absent; in the studies checked, under half of the shortfall reflects unresolved V genes, and no reason is known for the rest. Clone size and the V and J calls come from that table; the DNA yielded D and trimming. Within this sample are a few hundred thousand clones, with more than 85% of them counted one time only. The top ten hold less than 20% of the sample.

Participants in the prospective study were aged roughly 18 to 100 years, lived in 24 United States geographic areas, and enrolled through a virtual design. To assign participants to cohorts, the prospective study relied on clinical history that participants themselves reported in a screening survey and a study questionnaire. Recovered participants in ImmuneRACE Cohort 3 were defined as having two consecutive negative NP/OP PCR tests, clearance from a healthcare professional, or resolution of symptoms. Each participant in the prospective study had whole blood, serum and a nasopharyngeal or oropharyngeal swab collected by mobile phlebotomists. Over a roughly two-month period, participants in the prospective study had the option of providing additional blood draws and questionnaires. Prospective study blood samples were shipped either frozen or at room temperature before DNA extraction. Inclusive of the bounding cysteine and phenylalanine, the CDR3 is 11 residues long. Just CDR3 DNA is preserved here, 33 bases in frame from base 1. V is reduced by 9 bases and J by 3 bases, leaving a spacing of 6 bases between them. The CDR1 and CDR2 encoded by the germline V gene are ENHRY and SYGVKD.

As regards this clone: The clone's antigen remains unknown. Per-base qualities were not stored, and no clone one base away is much larger.

The sequenced sample was PBMCs or T cells enriched from blood (not recorded which). The chain links TRBV10-3 with TRBJ2-1; the D gene is possibly TRBD2, with 5 bases matching. The sequence came from a woman aged 25 to 39 who had recovered from COVID-19. The DNA sequence is as follows: TGTGCCATAGGGAGCTACAATGAGCAGTTCTTC. Its product reads: CAIGSYNEQFF.